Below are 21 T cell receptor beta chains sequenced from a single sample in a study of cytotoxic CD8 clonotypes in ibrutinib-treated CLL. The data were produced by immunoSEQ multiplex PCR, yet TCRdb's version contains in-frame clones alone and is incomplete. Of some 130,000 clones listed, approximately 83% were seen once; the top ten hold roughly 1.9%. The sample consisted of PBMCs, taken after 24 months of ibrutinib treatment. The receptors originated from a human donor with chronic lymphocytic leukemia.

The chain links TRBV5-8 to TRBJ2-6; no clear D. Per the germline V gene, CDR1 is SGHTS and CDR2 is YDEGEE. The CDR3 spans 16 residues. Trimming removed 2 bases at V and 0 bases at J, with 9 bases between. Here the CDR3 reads CASSFPRNSGANVLTF. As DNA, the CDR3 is TGTGCCAGCAGCTTCCCAAGGAACTCTGGGGCCAACGTCCTGACTTTC.

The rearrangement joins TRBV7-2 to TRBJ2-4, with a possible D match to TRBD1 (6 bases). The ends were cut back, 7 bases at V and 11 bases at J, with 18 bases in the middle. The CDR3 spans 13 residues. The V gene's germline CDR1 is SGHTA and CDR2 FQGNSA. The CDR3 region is CASNPGTSSFQYF. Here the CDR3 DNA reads TGTGCCAGCAACCCCGGGACAAGTTCATTTCAGTACTTC.

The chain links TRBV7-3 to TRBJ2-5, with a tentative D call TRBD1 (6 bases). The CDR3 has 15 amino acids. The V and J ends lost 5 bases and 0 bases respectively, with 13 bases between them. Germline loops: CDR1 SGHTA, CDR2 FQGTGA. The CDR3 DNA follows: TGTGCCAGCAGCCCTACCGGGACATACCAAGAGACCCAGTACTTC. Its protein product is CASSPTGTYQETQYF.

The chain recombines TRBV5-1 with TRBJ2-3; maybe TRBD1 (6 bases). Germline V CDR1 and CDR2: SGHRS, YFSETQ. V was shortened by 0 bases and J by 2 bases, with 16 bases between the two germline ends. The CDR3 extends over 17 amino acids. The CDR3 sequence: CASSLVGQGSLTDTQYF. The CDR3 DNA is TGCGCCAGCAGCTTGGTGGGGCAGGGGTCCCTCACAGATACGCAGTATTTT.

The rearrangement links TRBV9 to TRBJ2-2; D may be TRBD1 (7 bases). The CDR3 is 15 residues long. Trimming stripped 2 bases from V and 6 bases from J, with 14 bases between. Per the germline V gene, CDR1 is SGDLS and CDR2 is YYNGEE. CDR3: CASSVGQWGAGELFF. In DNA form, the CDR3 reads TGTGCCAGCAGCGTGGGACAGTGGGGGGCCGGGGAGCTGTTTTTT.

Written as DNA, the CDR3 is TGTGCCAGCAGCCCCATAGGCAGGGGGCAGTCACCCCTCCACTTT. It translates to CASSPIGRGQSPLHF. V is TRBV7-9 and J is TRBJ1-6; TRBD1 agrees at 8 bases. The germline V gene encodes CDR1 SEHNR and CDR2 FQNEAQ (reference sequence). The CDR3 totals 15 residues. The trim removed 5 bases at V and 10 bases at J, leaving 10 bases unmatched.

The CDR3 nucleotides read TGTGCCAGCGGCCCTGTGTGGGTTGCTAACTATGGCTACACCTTC. This sequence encodes CASGPVWVANYGYTF. This sequence joins TRBV7-2 and TRBJ1-2; D unresolved. From germline, CDR1 is SGHTA and CDR2 FQGNSA. V was pared by 8 bases and J by 0 bases, with 16 bases between. The CDR3 runs 15 residues.

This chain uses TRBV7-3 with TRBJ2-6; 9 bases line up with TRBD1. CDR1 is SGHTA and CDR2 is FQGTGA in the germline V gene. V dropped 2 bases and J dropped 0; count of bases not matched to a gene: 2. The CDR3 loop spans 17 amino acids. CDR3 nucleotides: TGTGCCAGCAGCTTACGGACAGGGGACTCTGGGGCCAACGTCCTGACTTTC. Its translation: CASSLRTGDSGANVLTF.

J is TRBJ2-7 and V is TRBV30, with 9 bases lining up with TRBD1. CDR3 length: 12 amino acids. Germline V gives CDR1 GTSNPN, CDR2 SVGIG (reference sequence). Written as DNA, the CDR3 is TGTGCTTTTGGGACAGGGACATACGAGCAGTACTTC. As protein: CAFGTGTYEQYF.

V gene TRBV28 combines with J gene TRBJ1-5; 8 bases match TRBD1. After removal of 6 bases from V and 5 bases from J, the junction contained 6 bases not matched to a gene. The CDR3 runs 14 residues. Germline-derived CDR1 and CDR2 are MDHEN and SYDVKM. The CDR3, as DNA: TGTGCCAGCAGCTTAGACAGGGGCTATCAGCCCCAGCATTTT. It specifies CASSLDRGYQPQHF. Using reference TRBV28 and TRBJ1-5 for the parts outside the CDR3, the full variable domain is DVKVTQSSRYLVKRTGEKVFLECVQDMDHENMFWYRQDPGLGLRLIYFSYDVKMKEKGDIPEGYSVSREKKERFSLILESASTNQTSMYLCASSLDRGYQPQHFGDGTRLSIL.

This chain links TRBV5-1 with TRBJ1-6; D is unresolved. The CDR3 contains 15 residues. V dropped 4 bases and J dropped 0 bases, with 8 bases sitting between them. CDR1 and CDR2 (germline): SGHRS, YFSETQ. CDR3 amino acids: CASSRGSSYNSPLHF. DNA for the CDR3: TGCGCCAGCAGCCGTGGCAGCTCCTATAATTCACCCCTCCACTTT.

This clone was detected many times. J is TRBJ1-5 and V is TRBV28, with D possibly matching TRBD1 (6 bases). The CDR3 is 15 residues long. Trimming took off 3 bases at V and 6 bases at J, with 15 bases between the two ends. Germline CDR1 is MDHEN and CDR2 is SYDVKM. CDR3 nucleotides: TGTGCCAGCAGTTTTGGGTCAGGGGTCACTCAGCCCCAGCATTTT. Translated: CASSFGSGVTQPQHF.

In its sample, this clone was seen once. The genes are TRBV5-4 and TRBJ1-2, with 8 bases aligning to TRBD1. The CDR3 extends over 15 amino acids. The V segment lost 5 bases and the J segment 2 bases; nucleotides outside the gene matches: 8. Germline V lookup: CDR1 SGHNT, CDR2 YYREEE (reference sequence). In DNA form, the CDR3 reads TGTGCCAGCAGTCGGGGACAGGCGGAGAACTATGGCTACACCTTC. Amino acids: CASSRGQAENYGYTF.

As DNA, the CDR3 is TGTGCCAGCAGTTCACAGGTTCGGTCAAGAATGGAGACCCAGTACTTC. Amino acid sequence: CASSSQVRSRMETQYF. V and J are TRBV28 and TRBJ2-5, with D maybe TRBD1 (5 bases). Germline CDR1 MDHEN, CDR2 SYDVKM. The CDR3 is 16 residues long. Trimming removed 4 bases at V and 5 bases at J, with 20 bases between.

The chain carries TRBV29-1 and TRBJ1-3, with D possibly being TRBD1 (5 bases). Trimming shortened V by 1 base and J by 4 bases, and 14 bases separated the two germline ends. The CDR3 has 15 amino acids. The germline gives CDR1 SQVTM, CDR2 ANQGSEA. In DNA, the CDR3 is TGCAGCGTTGAAGTGGCATGGACAATGGGAAACACCATATATTTT. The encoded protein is CSVEVAWTMGNTIYF. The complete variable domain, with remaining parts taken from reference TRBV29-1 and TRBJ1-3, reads SAVISQKPSRDICQRGTSLTIQCQVDSQVTMMFWYRQQPGQSLTLIATANQGSEATYESGFVIDKFPISRPNLTFSTLTVSNMSPEDSSIYLCSVEVAWTMGNTIYFGEGSWLTVV.

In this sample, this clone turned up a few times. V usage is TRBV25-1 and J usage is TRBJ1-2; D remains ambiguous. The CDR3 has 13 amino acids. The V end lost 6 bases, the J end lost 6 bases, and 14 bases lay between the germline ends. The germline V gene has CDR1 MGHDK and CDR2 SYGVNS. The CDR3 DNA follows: TGTGCCAGCAGGGAAGACCTAAACCATGGCTACACCTTC. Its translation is CASREDLNHGYTF.

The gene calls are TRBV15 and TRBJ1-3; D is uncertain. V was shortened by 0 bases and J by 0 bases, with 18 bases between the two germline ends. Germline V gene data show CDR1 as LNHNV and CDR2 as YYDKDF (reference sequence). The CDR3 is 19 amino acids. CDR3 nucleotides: TGTGCCACCAGCAGAGAACCCCCTGGATCGGGTTTCTCTGGAAACACCATATATTTT. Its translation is CATSREPPGSGFSGNTIYF. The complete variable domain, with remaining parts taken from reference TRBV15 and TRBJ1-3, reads DAMVIQNPRYQVTQFGKPVTLSCSQTLNHNVMYWYQQKSSQAPKLLFHYYDKDFNNEADTPDNFQSRRPNTSFCFLDIRSPGLGDTAMYLCATSREPPGSGFSGNTIYFGEGSWLTVV.

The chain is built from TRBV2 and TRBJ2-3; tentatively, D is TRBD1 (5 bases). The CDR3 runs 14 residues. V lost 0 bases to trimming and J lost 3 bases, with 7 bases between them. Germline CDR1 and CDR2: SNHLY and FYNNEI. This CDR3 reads CASSEATVTDTQYF. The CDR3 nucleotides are TGTGCCAGCAGTGAAGCGACAGTTACAGATACGCAGTATTTT.

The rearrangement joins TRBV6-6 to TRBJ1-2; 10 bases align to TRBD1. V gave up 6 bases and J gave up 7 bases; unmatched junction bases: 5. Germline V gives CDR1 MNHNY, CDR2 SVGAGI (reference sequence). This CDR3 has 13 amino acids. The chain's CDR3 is CASRGTGESGYTF. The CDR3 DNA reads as TGTGCCAGCAGGGGGACAGGGGAATCTGGCTACACCTTC.

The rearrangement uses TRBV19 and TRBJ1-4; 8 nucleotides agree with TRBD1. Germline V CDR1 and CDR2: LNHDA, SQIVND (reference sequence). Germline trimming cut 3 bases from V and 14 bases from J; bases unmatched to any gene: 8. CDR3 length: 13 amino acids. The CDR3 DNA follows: TGTGCCAGTAGTATGGGCCAGGGGGCTTTGCTGTTTTTT. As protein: CASSMGQGALLFF. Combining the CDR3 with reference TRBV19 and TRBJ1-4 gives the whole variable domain DGGITQSPKYLFRKEGQNVTLSCEQNLNHDAMYWYRQDPGQGLRLIYYSQIVNDFQKGDIAEGYSVSREKKESFPLTVTSAQKNPTAFYLCASSMGQGALLFFGSGTQLSVL.

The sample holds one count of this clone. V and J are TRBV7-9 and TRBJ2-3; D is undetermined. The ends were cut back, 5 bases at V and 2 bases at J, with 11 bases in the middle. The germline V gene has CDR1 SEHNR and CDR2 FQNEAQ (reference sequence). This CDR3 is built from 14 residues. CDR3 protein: CASSPPASTDTQYF. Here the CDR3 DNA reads TGTGCCAGCAGCCCCCCCGCCTCCACAGATACGCAGTATTTT.